This TCR beta chain was sequenced in a study of regulatory T cells in long-lasting Graves disease. This clonotype was counted many times. Library construction for TCR beta used iRepertoire HTBI primers and Arm-PCR of CDR3 regions. Each CDR3 protein gets one entry after TCRdb re-called the multiplex PCR reads with MiXCR. The table lists some 490,000 distinct CDR3 sequences, approximately 12% of them singletons, with about 8.9% in the top ten. The time point denotes: newly diagnosed GD, antithyroid drugs for less than 3 months. PBMC RNA served as the TCR library source. The same data also went into a second study, on T cells in Graves' hyperthyroidism and ophthalmopathy.

The source was peripheral blood mononuclear cells (PBMCs), collected at new diagnosis, from a patient treated with antithyroid drugs. The clonotype originates from a woman in her 30s with Graves disease.

This CDR3 reads CASSLYGTGYYGYTF. The CDR3 DNA reads as TGTGCCAGCAGTTTATACGGGACCGGATATTATGGCTACACCTTC. This rearrangement joins TRBV27 to TRBJ1-2; TRBD1 might be the D (5 bases). Germline V gene lookup returns CDR1 MNHEY and CDR2 SMNVEV (reference sequence). The V gene lost 1 base and the J gene lost 5 bases, with 14 bases spanning the gap. The CDR3 has 15 residues.